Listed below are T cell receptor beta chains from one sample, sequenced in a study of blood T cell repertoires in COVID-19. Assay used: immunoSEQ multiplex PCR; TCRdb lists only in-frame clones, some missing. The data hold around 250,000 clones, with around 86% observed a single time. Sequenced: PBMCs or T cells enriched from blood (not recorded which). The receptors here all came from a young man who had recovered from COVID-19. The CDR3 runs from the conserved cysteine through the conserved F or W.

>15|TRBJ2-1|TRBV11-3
CASSLRTSGGNEQFF
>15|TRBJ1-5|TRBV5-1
CASSLEGRGNQPQHF
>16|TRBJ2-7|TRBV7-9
CASSLDSSSFSYEQYF
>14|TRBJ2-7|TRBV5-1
CASRLQASSYEQYF
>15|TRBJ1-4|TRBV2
CASSQQGYGSEKLFF
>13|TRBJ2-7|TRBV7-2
CASSLILADEQYF
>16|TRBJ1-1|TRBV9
CASSPTPGAQNTEAFF
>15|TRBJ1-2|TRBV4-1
CASSQGTGVNYGYTF
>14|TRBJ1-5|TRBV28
CASSLAQGIQPQHF
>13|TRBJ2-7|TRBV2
CASSGAAPYEQYF
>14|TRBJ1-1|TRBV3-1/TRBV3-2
CASSQDQGNTEAFF
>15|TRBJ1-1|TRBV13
CASSLQGKMNTEAFF
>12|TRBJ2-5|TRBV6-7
CASIGGHGTQYF
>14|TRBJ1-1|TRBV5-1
CASSLGTGITEAFF
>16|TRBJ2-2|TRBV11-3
CASSPGDGWNTGELFF
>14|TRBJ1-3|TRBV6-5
CASRGGHSGNTIYF
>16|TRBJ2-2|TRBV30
CAWSVSGKWPGGELFF
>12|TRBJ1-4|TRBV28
CASAGWNEKLFF
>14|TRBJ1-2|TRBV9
CASSVGGLSYGYTF
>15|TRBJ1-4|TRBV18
CASSPPDIQGEKLFF
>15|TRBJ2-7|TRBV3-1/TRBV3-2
CASSQADTESYEQYF
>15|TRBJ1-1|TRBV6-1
CASSERGQLNTEAFF
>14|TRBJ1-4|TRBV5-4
CASSHGSTNEKLFF
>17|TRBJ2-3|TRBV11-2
CASSPLPGGVGLDTQYF
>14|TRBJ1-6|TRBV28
CASSFFDEDSPLHF
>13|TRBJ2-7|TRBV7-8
CASSLERAYEQYF